A selection of T cell receptor beta chains follows, all from one sample in a study of cytomegalovirus exposure and HLA in healthy donors. Libraries were prepared by immunoSEQ multiplex PCR; TCRdb keeps only in-frame clonotypes and omits some of them. The sample includes over 100,000 clones, roughly 65% seen only once; the top ten take 9% to 10%. The source material was PBMCs. The receptors were gathered from a man aged 35 to 55 in good health and CMV-seropositive. CDR3s include the opening cysteine and the closing phenylalanine or tryptophan. Fields, in order: V gene, clone size, D gene, J gene, CDR3 DNA, CDR3 protein. A D gene is named only where the DNA matches it firmly. Only part of the rows carry a size: once, few, many, or a class if the clone is expanded.

v_gene: TRBV7-2
abundance: .
d_gene: TRBD2
j_gene: TRBJ2-2
CDR3nt: TGTGCCAGCAGCTTAGTTCCGGGAGGAAACACCGGGGAGCTGTTTTTT
CDR3aa: CASSLVPGGNTGELFF

v_gene: TRBV6-1
abundance: .
d_gene: TRBD2
j_gene: TRBJ2-5
CDR3nt: TGTGCCAGCAGTGGACTAGCGGGGCTCGATCAGAAGACCCAGTACTTC
CDR3aa: CASSGLAGLDQKTQYF

v_gene: TRBV6-6
abundance: few
d_gene: .
j_gene: TRBJ2-3
CDR3nt: TGTGCCAGCAGTCCGTCGTCGGATACGCAGTATTTT
CDR3aa: CASSPSSDTQYF

v_gene: TRBV28
abundance: .
d_gene: TRBD1
j_gene: TRBJ1-5
CDR3nt: TGTGCCAGCAGGGGCGACAGGGTTGATACTCAGCCCCAGCATTTT
CDR3aa: CASRGDRVDTQPQHF

v_gene: TRBV2
abundance: .
d_gene: TRBD1
j_gene: TRBJ2-5
CDR3nt: TGTGCCAGCACCGGACAGGGGCCCAGGGAGACCCAGTACTTC
CDR3aa: CASTGQGPRETQYF

v_gene: TRBV7-9
abundance: .
d_gene: TRBD2
j_gene: TRBJ2-7
CDR3nt: TGTGCCAGCAGCTCCCAATGGCTAGCGGGCTCCTACGAGCAGTACTTC
CDR3aa: CASSSQWLAGSYEQYF

v_gene: TRBV6-6
abundance: few
d_gene: .
j_gene: TRBJ2-5
CDR3nt: TGTGCCAGCAGACCACAGGGATGGGAGCAGTACTTC
CDR3aa: CASRPQGWEQYF

v_gene: TRBV5-1
abundance: .
d_gene: TRBD1
j_gene: TRBJ1-6
CDR3nt: TGCGCCAGCAGCTTGGCGGGACAGGTAACTTCACCCCTCCACTTT
CDR3aa: CASSLAGQVTSPLHF

v_gene: TRBV11-3
abundance: few
d_gene: .
j_gene: TRBJ2-1
CDR3nt: TGTGCCAGCAGCAGGCCTGGGGGGGCAAATGAGCAGTTCTTC
CDR3aa: CASSRPGGANEQFF

v_gene: TRBV11-2
abundance: .
d_gene: TRBD1
j_gene: TRBJ1-2
CDR3nt: TGTGCCAGCAGCTTGGAGACAGGGGCCTATGGCTACACCTTC
CDR3aa: CASSLETGAYGYTF

v_gene: TRBV2
abundance: .
d_gene: .
j_gene: TRBJ2-1
CDR3nt: TGTGCCGGGATGAGGGAGCATGGCGGATACAATGAGCAGTTCTTC
CDR3aa: CAGMREHGGYNEQFF

v_gene: TRBV29-1
abundance: .
d_gene: .
j_gene: TRBJ2-7
CDR3nt: TGCAGCGTTGAGGGGAGGAACTACGAGCAGTACTTC
CDR3aa: CSVEGRNYEQYF

v_gene: TRBV6-5
abundance: .
d_gene: TRBD1
j_gene: TRBJ2-7
CDR3nt: TGTGCCAGCAGTTACAGGACAGGCTACGAGCAGTACTTC
CDR3aa: CASSYRTGYEQYF

v_gene: TRBV29-1
abundance: .
d_gene: .
j_gene: TRBJ2-1
CDR3nt: TGCAGCGTTGCCTCGGACACCGACACCTACAATGAGCAGTTCTTC
CDR3aa: CSVASDTDTYNEQFF

v_gene: TRBV7-9
abundance: .
d_gene: TRBD2
j_gene: TRBJ2-1
CDR3nt: TGTGCCAGCAGCATCGGACTAGCGGGGATATATGAGCAGTTCTTC
CDR3aa: CASSIGLAGIYEQFF